This TCR beta chain derives from a study of blood T cell repertoires in COVID-19. The table came from immunoSEQ multiplex PCR; TCRdb's copy has only in-frame clones and leaves some out. In the table there are roughly 300,000 clones, around 90% of which are singletons. Allocation to cohorts depended on clinical history reported by the participants. Trimming took off 2 bases at V and 4 bases at J, with 14 bases between the two ends. In germline, CDR1 is SNHLY, CDR2 FYNNEI. CDR3 length: 15 residues. What was sequenced was PBMCs or T cells enriched from blood (not recorded which). The sequence was obtained from a woman aged 25 to 45 who had recovered from COVID-19. The chain links TRBV2 to TRBJ1-2, with no clear D. CDR3 sequence: CASSELNTGVYGYTF. DNA for the CDR3: TGTGCCAGCAGTGAATTGAATACCGGGGTCTATGGCTACACCTTC.